This T cell receptor beta chain was sequenced during a study of PD-L1 blockade in urothelial cancer. For the study at large: Men with urothelial cancer arising in the bladder made up most of the roughly 30 patients.

A single count supports this clone. Time point meaning: peripheral blood 6 weeks after treatment start. Only in-frame clones appear in the TCRdb table, and some are missing; sequencing was by immunoSEQ multiplex PCR. The data show roughly 110,000 clones, less than 95% seen once. Trimming took off 4 bases at V and 7 bases at J, with 11 bases between the two ends. CDR3 length: 12 residues. Per germline, CDR1 LNHNV and CDR2 YYDKDF (reference sequence). The rearrangement uses TRBV15 and TRBJ2-7; D might be TRBD2 (5 bases). The sequence was collected from a man aged 55 to 70 with urothelial cancer. This material consisted of PBMCs, taken around atezolizumab (anti-PD-L1) treatment. The CDR3 DNA reads as TGTGCCACCAGCACCGAGGGAGTGGAGCAGTACTTC. Translation: CATSTEGVEQYF.